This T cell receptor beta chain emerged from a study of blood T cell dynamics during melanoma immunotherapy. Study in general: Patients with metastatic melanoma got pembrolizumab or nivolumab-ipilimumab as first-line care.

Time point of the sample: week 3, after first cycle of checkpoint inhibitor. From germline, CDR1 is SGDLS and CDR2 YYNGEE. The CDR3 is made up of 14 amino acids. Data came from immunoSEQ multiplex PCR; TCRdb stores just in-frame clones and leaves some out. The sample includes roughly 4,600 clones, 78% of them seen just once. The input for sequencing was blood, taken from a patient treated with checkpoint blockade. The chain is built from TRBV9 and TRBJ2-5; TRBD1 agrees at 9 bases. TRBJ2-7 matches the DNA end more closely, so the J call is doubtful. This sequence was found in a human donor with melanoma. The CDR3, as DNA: TGTGCCAGCAGCCTCGGGACAGGGACCTACGAGCAGTACTTC. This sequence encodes CASSLGTGTYEQYF.